This T cell receptor beta chain was identified in a study of cytotoxic CD8 clonotypes in ibrutinib-treated CLL. Study-level findings and limits: The clonality rise at ibrutinib response reflected private clonotype expansion. Clonality went up at the time of ibrutinib response, stayed stable in sustained remission, and later dropped back toward its baseline level at progression.

As to this clone: What it recognizes is unknown.

V lost 6 bases and J lost 4; bases outside the gene matches: 9. The CDR3 spans 16 residues. CDR1 and CDR2 (germline): MDHEN, SYDVKM. The targeted sequencing depth was 1 in 200,000 to 1 in 1 million T cells. TCRdb's copy holds only in-frame clones and misses some; the assay was immunoSEQ multiplex PCR. Of over 100,000 clones listed, 75% to 90% are singletons. The source of this sequence is a human donor with chronic lymphocytic leukemia. This chain joins TRBV28 and TRBJ2-3, with 11 bases aligning to TRBD1. Sample: PBMCs, taken after 24 months of ibrutinib treatment. CDR3 in DNA: TGTGCCAGCAGGCAGATGCCGGGACAGGGGGCAGATACGCAGTATTTT. Its translation is CASRQMPGQGADTQYF.